Below, 16 T cell receptor beta chains from the same sample are listed, as sequenced in a study of T cells in Graves' hyperthyroidism and ophthalmopathy. TCR beta CDR3 sequences were amplified from RNA transcripts. With the HTBI primer set, the TCR CDR3 went through a first round of RT-PCR. TCRdb re-called the multiplex PCR reads through MiXCR, storing one row per CDR3 protein. Of about 500,000 distinct CDR3 sequences listed, around an eighth were seen once; the top ten hold 15% to 20%. Sequencing used blood. These receptor sequences come from a woman aged 18 to 35 with Graves' hyperthyroidism.

This clonotype was recorded at least ten times. The chain combines TRBV10-2 with TRBJ2-5; perhaps TRBD2 as D (6 bases). Trimming took off 5 bases at V and 2 bases at J, with 12 bases between the two ends. This CDR3 is 14 amino acids long. CDR1 and CDR2 from the germline V gene are WSHSY and SAAADI. CDR3: CASSNSGRQETQYF. CDR3 DNA: TGCGCCAGCAGTAACAGCGGGCGTCAAGAGACCCAGTACTTC.

Many counts were recorded for this clonotype. The genes are TRBV27 and TRBJ2-7; tentative D call: TRBD2 (6 bases). Germline lookup yields CDR1 MNHEY and CDR2 SMNVEV (reference sequence). The ends were cut back, 1 base at V and 6 bases at J, with 7 bases in the middle. The CDR3 is 12 amino acids. The CDR3 protein is CASSLWRGEQYF. The DNA for the CDR3 is TGTGCCAGCAGTTTATGGAGGGGCGAGCAGTACTTC.

The chain uses TRBV12-5 and TRBJ1-3; possible D gene TRBD1, 6 bases. CDR3 size: 11 residues. From germline, CDR1 is LGHNT and CDR2 FRNRAP. DNA for the CDR3: TGTGCCGCCGGGACAGGAAACACCATATATTTT. This gives the protein CAAGTGNTIYF.

This clonotype was seen repeatedly, ten times or more. The rearrangement links TRBV10-3 to TRBJ1-4; D is uncertain. Germline V gene data show CDR1 as ENHRY and CDR2 as SYGVKD. V dropped 3 bases and J dropped 8 bases, with 10 bases sitting between them. The CDR3 sequence is 13 residues long. The DNA for the CDR3 is TGTGCCATCAGTGAACCAGAGAGGGAAAAACTGTTTTTT. This sequence encodes CAISEPEREKLFF.

V usage is TRBV5-4 and J usage is TRBJ1-1; D gene uncertain. Per the germline V gene, CDR1 is SGHNT and CDR2 is YYREEE (reference sequence). Trimming cost V 1 base and J 7 bases, with 17 bases left between them. The CDR3 is 15 residues long. The CDR3 DNA follows: TGTGCCAGCAGCTTGCAATCCTCCAGCGCCCTTGAAGCTTTCTTT. Its protein product is CASSLQSSSALEAFF.

The chain joins TRBV10-3 to TRBJ2-3, with 10 positions matching TRBD2. The CDR3 runs to 15 residues. V was pared by 4 bases and J by 6 bases, with 7 bases of the junction left unmatched. The germline CDR1 and CDR2 sequences are ENHRY and SYGVKD. The CDR3 nucleotides read TGTGCCATCAGTGTCGGACTAGCGGCGCCTGATACGCAGTATTTT. It is translated as CAISVGLAAPDTQYF.

This clonotype occurred a few times. This rearrangement joins TRBV20-1 to TRBJ1-2; possibly TRBD1 for D (6 bases). V lost 7 bases, J lost 4 bases, and 10 bases lay in between. CDR1 and CDR2 from the germline V gene are DFQATT and SNEGSKA (reference sequence). CDR3 length equals 11 residues. DNA for the CDR3: TGCAGTGGGGGGGCGCCCTATGGCTACACCTTC. Translating gives CSGGAPYGYTF.

The table lists this clonotype with many counts. V gene TRBV2 combines with J gene TRBJ2-5; a possible D gene is TRBD2 (6 bases). This CDR3 has 13 amino acids. Germline CDR1 reads SNHLY; CDR2 reads FYNNEI. V lost 7 bases, J lost 2 bases, and 11 bases lay in between. CDR3 DNA sequence: TGTGCCAGCAAGGCGGGAACGCAAGAGACCCAGTACTTC. Encoded protein: CASKAGTQETQYF.

This clonotype was recorded at least ten times. The J gene is TRBJ2-2, the V gene TRBV2, with D possibly matching TRBD2 (6 bases). This CDR3 comprises 13 residues. V was trimmed by 8 bases and J by 7 bases, leaving 14 bases between them. CDR1 is SNHLY and CDR2 is FYNNEI in the germline V gene. The CDR3 is CASRLASDGELFF. CDR3 in DNA: TGTGCCAGCCGGCTAGCGTCGGACGGGGAGCTGTTTTTT.

This clonotype was recorded at least ten times. This rearrangement joins TRBV11-2 to TRBJ1-1; D is ambiguous. CDR1 and CDR2 from the germline V gene are SGHAT and FQNNGV. Deletions cut 2 bases from V and 4 bases from J, with 14 bases between. The CDR3 covers 15 residues. In DNA, the CDR3 is TGTGCCAGCAGCTTAATAGGCCCCATGGGCACTGAAGCTTTCTTT. It translates to CASSLIGPMGTEAFF.

This clonotype occurred a few times. The chain carries TRBV7-9 and TRBJ1-5; D is ambiguous. The germline V gene encodes CDR1 SEHNR and CDR2 FQNEAQ (reference sequence). V lost 5 bases to trimming and J lost 2 bases, with 10 bases between them. The CDR3 spans 14 residues. The CDR3 nucleotides are TGTGCCAGCAGCCCCGACACTCGCAATCAGCCCCAGCATTTT. Encoded protein: CASSPDTRNQPQHF.

This clonotype was seen a handful of times. This sequence joins TRBV7-9 and TRBJ1-2; 7 bases agree with TRBD1. Trimming cost V 1 base and J 6 bases; bases outside gene matches: 5. The CDR3 runs 14 residues. Looked up from germline, CDR1 is SEHNR and CDR2 is FQNEAQ (reference sequence). CDR3 DNA sequence: TGTGCCAGCAGCTTAGGACAGGGTCATCATGGCTACACCTTC. Translated, it gives CASSLGQGHHGYTF.

This clonotype was seen many times. The V gene is TRBV27, the J gene TRBJ1-5, with 8 bases lining up with TRBD1. Germline-derived CDR1 and CDR2 are MNHEY and SMNVEV (reference sequence). Unmatched junction bases numbered 9, after V lost 2 bases and J lost 0 bases. The CDR3 length is 18 residues. CDR3 sequence reads: CASSLRARGQYSNQPQHF. The CDR3 DNA is TGTGCCAGCAGTTTAAGAGCCAGGGGGCAATATAGCAATCAGCCCCAGCATTTT.

The table lists this clonotype with many counts. The chain recombines TRBV3-1 with TRBJ2-1; no definite D call. The V and J ends lost 3 bases and 10 bases respectively, with 19 bases between them. This CDR3 comprises 15 residues. The germline CDR1 and CDR2 sequences are LGHDT and YNNKEL (reference sequence). The CDR3 DNA reads as TGTGCCAGCAGCCACGACCCTGACTTGCGCAGGGAGCAGTTCTTC. As protein: CASSHDPDLRREQFF.

There are many counts of this clonotype. The chain couples TRBV30 to TRBJ2-3; 7 bases line up with TRBD2. Germline CDR1 is GTSNPN and CDR2 is SVGIG (reference sequence). J lost 2 bases, V lost 2 bases, and 7 bases had no gene match. The CDR3 totals 15 residues. CDR3 sequence: CAWSLSGGITDTQYF. CDR3 bases: TGTGCCTGGAGTTTATCGGGAGGTATCACAGATACGCAGTATTTT.

This clonotype has a count of ten or more. This rearrangement joins TRBV3-1 to TRBJ2-7; 8 bases match TRBD1. Germline V gene data show CDR1 as LGHDT and CDR2 as YNNKEL (reference sequence). The CDR3 length is 14 residues. Trimming cost V 4 bases and J 5 bases; bases outside gene matches: 7. The chain's CDR3 is CASSLHRGSNEQYF. CDR3 DNA: TGTGCCAGCAGCCTCCACAGGGGGAGCAACGAGCAGTACTTC.